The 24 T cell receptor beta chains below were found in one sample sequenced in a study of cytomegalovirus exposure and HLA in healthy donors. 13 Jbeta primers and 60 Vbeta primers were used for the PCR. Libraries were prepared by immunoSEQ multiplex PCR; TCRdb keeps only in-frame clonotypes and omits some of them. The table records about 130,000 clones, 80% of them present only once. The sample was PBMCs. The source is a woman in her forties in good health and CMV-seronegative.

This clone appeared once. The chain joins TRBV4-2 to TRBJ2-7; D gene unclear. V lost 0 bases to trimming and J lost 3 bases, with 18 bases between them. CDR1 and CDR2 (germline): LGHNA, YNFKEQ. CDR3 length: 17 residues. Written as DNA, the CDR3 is TGTGCCAGCAGCCAAGATCCCGGCGGTGATTTGGGCTACGAGCAGTACTTC. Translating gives CASSQDPGGDLGYEQYF.

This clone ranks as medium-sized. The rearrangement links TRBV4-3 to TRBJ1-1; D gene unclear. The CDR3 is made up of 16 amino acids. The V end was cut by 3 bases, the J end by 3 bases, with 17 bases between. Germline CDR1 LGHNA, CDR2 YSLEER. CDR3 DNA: TGCGCCAGCAGCCAGAACCCCGTCGGGGAGTACACTGAAGCTTTCTTT. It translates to CASSQNPVGEYTEAFF.

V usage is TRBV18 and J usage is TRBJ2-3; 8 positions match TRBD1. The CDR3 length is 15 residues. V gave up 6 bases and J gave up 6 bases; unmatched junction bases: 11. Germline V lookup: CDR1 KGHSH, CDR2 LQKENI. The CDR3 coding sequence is TGTGCCAGCTCGCCCGGACAGGGCGGCTCCGATACGCAGTATTTT. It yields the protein CASSPGQGGSDTQYF.

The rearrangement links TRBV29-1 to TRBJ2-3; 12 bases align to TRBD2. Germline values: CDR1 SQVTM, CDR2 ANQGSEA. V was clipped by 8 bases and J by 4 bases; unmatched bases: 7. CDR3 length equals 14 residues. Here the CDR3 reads CSFCPSGGADTQYF. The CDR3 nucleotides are TGCAGCTTTTGTCCTAGCGGGGGGGCAGATACGCAGTATTTT.

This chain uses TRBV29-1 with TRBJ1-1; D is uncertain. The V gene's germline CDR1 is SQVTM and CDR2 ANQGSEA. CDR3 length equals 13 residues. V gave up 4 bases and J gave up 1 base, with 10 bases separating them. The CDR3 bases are TGCAGCGTTGTGGGAGGGAGGAACACTGAAGCTTTCTTT. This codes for CSVVGGRNTEAFF.

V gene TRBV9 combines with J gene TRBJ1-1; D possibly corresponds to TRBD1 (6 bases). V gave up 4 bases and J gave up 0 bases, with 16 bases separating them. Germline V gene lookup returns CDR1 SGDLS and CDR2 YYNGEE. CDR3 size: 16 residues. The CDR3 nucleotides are TGTGCCAGCAGCCCCAGCCAAGGGACACTGAACACTGAAGCTTTCTTT. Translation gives CASSPSQGTLNTEAFF.

In nucleotides, the CDR3 is TGTGCCAGCACCTTTACGGGAGGGATTCCAGAAGCTTTCTTT. Its translation is CASTFTGGIPEAFF. The V call is TRBV6-1, the J call TRBJ1-1, with D uncertain. The CDR3 is made up of 14 amino acids. The germline V gene encodes CDR1 MNHNS and CDR2 SASEGT. The V gene lost 7 bases and the J gene lost 8 bases, with 20 bases spanning the gap.

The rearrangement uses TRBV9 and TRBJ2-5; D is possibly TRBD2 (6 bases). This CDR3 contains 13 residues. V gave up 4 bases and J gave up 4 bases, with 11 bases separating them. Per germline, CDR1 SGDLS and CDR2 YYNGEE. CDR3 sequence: CASSSGLGETQYF. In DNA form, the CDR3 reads TGTGCCAGCAGCTCGGGACTCGGAGAGACCCAGTACTTC.

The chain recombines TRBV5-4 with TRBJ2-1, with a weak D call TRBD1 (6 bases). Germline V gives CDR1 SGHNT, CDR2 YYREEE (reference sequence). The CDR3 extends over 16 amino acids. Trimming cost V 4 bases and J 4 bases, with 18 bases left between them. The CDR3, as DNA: TGTGCCAGCAGCCCTACACAGGGTCCTTCGTACAATGAGCAGTTCTTC. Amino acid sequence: CASSPTQGPSYNEQFF.

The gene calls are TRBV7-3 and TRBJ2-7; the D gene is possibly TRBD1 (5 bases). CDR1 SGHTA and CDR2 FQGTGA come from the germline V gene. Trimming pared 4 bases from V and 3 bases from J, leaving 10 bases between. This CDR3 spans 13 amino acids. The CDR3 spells CASSWNQGYEQYF. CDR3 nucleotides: TGTGCCAGCAGCTGGAATCAGGGCTACGAGCAGTACTTC.

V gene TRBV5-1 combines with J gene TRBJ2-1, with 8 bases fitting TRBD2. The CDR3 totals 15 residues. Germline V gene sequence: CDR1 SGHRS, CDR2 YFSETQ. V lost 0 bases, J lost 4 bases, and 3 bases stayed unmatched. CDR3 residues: CASSLGLAGYNEQFF. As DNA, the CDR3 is TGCGCCAGCAGCTTGGGGCTAGCGGGTTACAATGAGCAGTTCTTC. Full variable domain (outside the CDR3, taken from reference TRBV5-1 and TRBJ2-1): KAGVTQTPRYLIKTRGQQVTLSCSPISGHRSVSWYQQTPGQGLQFLFEYFSETQRNKGNFPGRFSGRQFSNSRSEMNVSTLELGDSALYLCASSLGLAGYNEQFFGPGTRLTVL.

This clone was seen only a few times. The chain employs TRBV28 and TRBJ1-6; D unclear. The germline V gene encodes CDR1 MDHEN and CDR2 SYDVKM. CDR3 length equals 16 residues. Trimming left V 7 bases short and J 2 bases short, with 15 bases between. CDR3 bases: TGTGCCAGCAATCTGGTAGGGAGGACCTATAATTCACCCCTCCACTTT. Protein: CASNLVGRTYNSPLHF.

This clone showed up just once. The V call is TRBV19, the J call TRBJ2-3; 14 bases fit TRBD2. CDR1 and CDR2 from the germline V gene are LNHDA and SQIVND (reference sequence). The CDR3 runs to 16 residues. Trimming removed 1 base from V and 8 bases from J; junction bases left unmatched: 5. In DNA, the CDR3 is TGTGCCAGTAGTATAGTGTTGGGACTAGCGGGGGCTACGCAGTATTTT. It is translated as CASSIVLGLAGATQYF.

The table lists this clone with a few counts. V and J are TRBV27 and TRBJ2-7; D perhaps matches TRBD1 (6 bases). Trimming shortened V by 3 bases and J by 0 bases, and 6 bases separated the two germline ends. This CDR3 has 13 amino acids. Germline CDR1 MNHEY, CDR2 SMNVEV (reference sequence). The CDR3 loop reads CASSLDSSYEQYF. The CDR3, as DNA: TGTGCCAGCAGTTTGGACAGCTCCTACGAGCAGTACTTC.

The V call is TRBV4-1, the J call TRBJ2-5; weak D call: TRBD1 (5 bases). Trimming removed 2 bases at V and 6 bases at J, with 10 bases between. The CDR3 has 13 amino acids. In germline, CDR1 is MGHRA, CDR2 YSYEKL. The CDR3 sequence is CASSQTGVKTQYF. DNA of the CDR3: TGCGCCAGCAGCCAAACAGGCGTGAAGACCCAGTACTTC.

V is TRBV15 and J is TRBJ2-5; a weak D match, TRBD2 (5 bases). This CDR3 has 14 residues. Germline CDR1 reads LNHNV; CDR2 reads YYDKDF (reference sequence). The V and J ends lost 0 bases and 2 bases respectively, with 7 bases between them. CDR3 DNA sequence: TGTGCCACCAGCAGAGAGGGGAGTCAAGAGACCCAGTACTTC. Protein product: CATSREGSQETQYF.

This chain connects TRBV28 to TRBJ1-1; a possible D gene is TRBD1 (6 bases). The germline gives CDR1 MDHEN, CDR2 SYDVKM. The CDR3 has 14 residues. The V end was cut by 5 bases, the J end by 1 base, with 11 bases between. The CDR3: CASSGTLRNTEAFF. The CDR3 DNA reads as TGTGCCAGCAGTGGGACATTGCGGAACACTGAAGCTTTCTTT.

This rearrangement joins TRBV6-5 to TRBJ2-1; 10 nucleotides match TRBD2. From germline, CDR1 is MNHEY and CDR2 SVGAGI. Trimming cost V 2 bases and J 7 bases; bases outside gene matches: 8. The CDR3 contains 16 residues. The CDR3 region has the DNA TGTGCCAGCAGTTACAGGGCTAGCGGGAGATCTAATGAGCAGTTCTTC. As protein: CASSYRASGRSNEQFF.

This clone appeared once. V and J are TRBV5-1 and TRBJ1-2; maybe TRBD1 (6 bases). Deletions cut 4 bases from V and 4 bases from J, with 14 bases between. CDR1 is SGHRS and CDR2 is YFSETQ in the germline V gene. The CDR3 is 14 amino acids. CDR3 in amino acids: CASSNYGGGYGYTF. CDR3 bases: TGCGCCAGCAGCAACTATGGGGGCGGCTATGGCTACACCTTC.

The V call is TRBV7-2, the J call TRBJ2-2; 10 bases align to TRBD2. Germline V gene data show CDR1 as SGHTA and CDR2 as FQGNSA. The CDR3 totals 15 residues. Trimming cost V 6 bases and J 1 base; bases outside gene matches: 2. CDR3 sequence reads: CASSRLAGNTGELFF. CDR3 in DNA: TGTGCCAGCAGTCGACTAGCGGGGAACACCGGGGAGCTGTTTTTT.

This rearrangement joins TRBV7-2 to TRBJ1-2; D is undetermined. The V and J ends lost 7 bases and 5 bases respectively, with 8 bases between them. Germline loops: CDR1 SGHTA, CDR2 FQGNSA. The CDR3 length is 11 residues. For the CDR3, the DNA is TGTGCCAGCACCCTAGAATATGGCTACACCTTC. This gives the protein CASTLEYGYTF.

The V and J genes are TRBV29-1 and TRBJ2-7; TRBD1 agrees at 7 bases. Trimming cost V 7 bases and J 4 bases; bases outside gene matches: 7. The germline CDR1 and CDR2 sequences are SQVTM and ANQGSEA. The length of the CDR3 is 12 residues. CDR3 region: CSGWDSDYEQYF. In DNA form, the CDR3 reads TGCAGCGGGTGGGACAGCGATTACGAGCAGTACTTC.

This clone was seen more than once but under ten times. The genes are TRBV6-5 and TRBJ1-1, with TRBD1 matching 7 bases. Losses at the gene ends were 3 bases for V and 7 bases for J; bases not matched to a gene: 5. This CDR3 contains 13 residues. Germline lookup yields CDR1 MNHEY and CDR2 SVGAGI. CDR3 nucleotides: TGTGCCAGCAGTTATCTTGGACAGGTTGAAGCTTTCTTT. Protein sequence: CASSYLGQVEAFF.

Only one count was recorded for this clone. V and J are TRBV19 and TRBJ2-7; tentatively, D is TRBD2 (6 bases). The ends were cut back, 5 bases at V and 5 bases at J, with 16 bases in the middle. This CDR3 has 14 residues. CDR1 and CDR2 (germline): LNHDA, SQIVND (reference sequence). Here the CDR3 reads CASSPTGVGDEQYF. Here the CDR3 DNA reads TGTGCCAGTAGTCCCACGGGAGTCGGCGACGAGCAGTACTTC.